The 9 T cell receptor beta chains given below trace back to one sample, sequenced in a study of blood T cell repertoires in COVID-19. Assay: immunoSEQ multiplex PCR; the TCRdb copy retains only in-frame clones and omits some. The data show 140,000 to 150,000 clones, 70% to 90% seen once. The sequenced material came from peripheral blood. The receptors were sampled from a woman aged 60-75 years with COVID-19, enrolled during active disease.

This clone has just one count. The CDR3 coding sequence is TGTGCCAGCAGGAGCACAGGGGCAGGTACGCAGTATTTT. Translating gives CASRSTGAGTQYF. The chain employs TRBV6-5 and TRBJ2-3, with TRBD1 identical over 7 bases. Germline CDR1 and CDR2: MNHEY and SVGAGI. CDR3 length: 13 amino acids. Unmatched junction bases numbered 8, after V lost 6 bases and J lost 8 bases.

This chain connects TRBV29-1 to TRBJ1-2, with D possibly matching TRBD1 (6 bases). Germline CDR1 and CDR2: SQVTM and ANQGSEA. The V end was cut by 7 bases, the J end by 4 bases, with 19 bases between. This CDR3 contains 14 residues. For the CDR3, the DNA is TGCAGCGGTTTCCCGAGTGGGGGCGCCTATGGCTACACCTTC. This gives the protein CSGFPSGGAYGYTF.

In this sample, this clone turned up a few times. The chain recombines TRBV19 with TRBJ1-1; D ambiguous. CDR3 size: 13 residues. Trimming stripped 3 bases from V and 3 bases from J, with 8 bases between. Looked up from germline, CDR1 is LNHDA and CDR2 is SQIVND (reference sequence). The CDR3 sequence: CASSMLVDTEAFF. The CDR3 DNA is TGTGCCAGTAGTATGCTGGTAGACACTGAAGCTTTCTTT.

V gene TRBV27 combines with J gene TRBJ2-7; 9 nucleotides align to TRBD1. This CDR3 region has 15 residues. CDR1 and CDR2 from the germline V gene are MNHEY and SMNVEV (reference sequence). Trimming at V came to 6 bases and at J to 4 bases, leaving 10 bases not matched to a gene. CDR3 loop: CASSVTGGAGYEQYF. The CDR3 bases are TGTGCCAGCAGCGTCACAGGGGGCGCGGGTTACGAGCAGTACTTC.

About this clone itself: This specimen includes other DNA sequences encoding the same CDR3. This chain links TRBV6-5 with TRBJ1-3; 7 bases align to TRBD1. This CDR3 has 15 amino acids. The germline gives CDR1 MNHEY, CDR2 SVGAGI. Trimming took 6 bases from V and 0 from J; bases not matched to a gene: 5. CDR3 loop: CASRRTGDSGNTIYF. The CDR3 DNA reads TGTGCCAGCAGGAGGACAGGAGACTCTGGAAACACCATATATTTT.

The CDR3 DNA reads as TGTGCCAGCAGCAAAACTAGCGGGGGAGGGGCAGATACGCAGTATTTT. Residues: CASSKTSGGGADTQYF. V gene TRBV5-6 combines with J gene TRBJ2-3, with 11 bases identical to TRBD2. CDR3 length equals 16 residues. Trimming cost V 4 bases and J 4 bases; bases outside gene matches: 8. Looked up from germline, CDR1 is SGHDT and CDR2 is YYEEEE.

The chain links TRBV7-2 to TRBJ1-5, with D perhaps matching TRBD1 (5 bases). The CDR3 runs to 14 residues. Per the germline V gene, CDR1 is SGHTA and CDR2 is FQGNSA. V was pared by 0 bases and J by 8 bases, with 11 bases between. The CDR3: CASSLAGRGKPQHF. The CDR3, as DNA: TGTGCCAGCAGCTTAGCAGGGAGGGGAAAGCCCCAGCATTTT.

The rearrangement uses TRBV3-1 (or the pseudogene TRBV3-2) and TRBJ2-5; possible D gene TRBD1, 5 bases. The V gene lost 3 bases and the J gene lost 3 bases, with 14 bases spanning the gap. CDR3 size: 15 residues. The V gene's germline CDR1 is LGHDT and CDR2 YNNKEL (reference sequence). The CDR3 is CASSHLGQAKETQYF. The CDR3 DNA follows: TGTGCCAGCAGCCACTTAGGACAAGCTAAAGAGACCCAGTACTTC.

The chain uses TRBV25-1 and TRBJ2-1; TRBD1 agrees at 8 bases. The CDR3 totals 16 residues. Trimming took 6 bases from V and 8 from J; bases not matched to a gene: 15. Germline V CDR1 and CDR2: MGHDK, SYGVNS. CDR3 residues: CASSLGQGRGKDEQFF. CDR3 nucleotides: TGTGCCAGCAGCCTTGGACAGGGAAGAGGTAAGGATGAGCAGTTCTTC.